The sequence of this T cell receptor (beta chain) was determined in a study of blood T cell repertoires in COVID-19. This CDR3 spans 15 amino acids. Trimming pared 1 base from V and 1 base from J, leaving 7 bases between. Per germline, CDR1 SGHTA and CDR2 FQGNSA. TCRdb's copy holds only in-frame clones and misses some; the assay was immunoSEQ multiplex PCR. The data hold some 150,000 clones, with about 83% observed a single time. The sequencing input was PBMCs or T cells enriched from blood (not recorded which). The chain uses TRBV7-2 and TRBJ2-2, with D maybe TRBD2 (5 bases). The TCR was taken from a woman in her 50s who had been exposed to COVID-19. Here the CDR3 DNA reads TGTGCCAGCAGCTTAGGAGGAGGGAACACCGGGGAGCTGTTTTTT. Protein sequence: CASSLGGGNTGELFF.